Listed here are 18 T cell receptor beta chains from one sample, sequenced in a study of Ad26.COV2.S vaccination and SARS-CoV-2 variants. Treatment meaning: some 20 received Ad26.COV2.S at low or high dose, single or two shots; 5 received placebo; per-sample allocation not given. At day 63 after the first vaccine or placebo injection, samples were drawn. The table came from immunoSEQ multiplex PCR; TCRdb's copy has only in-frame clones and leaves some out. Of some 390,000 clones in the sample, over 75% were seen once. Specimen: peripheral blood, collected in a trial of Ad26.COV2.S vaccine versus placebo. The receptors here all came from a person between 18 and 65 years old who received the Ad26.COV2.S COVID-19 vaccine or a placebo.

The chain employs TRBV9 and TRBJ2-2; D not certain. The CDR3 totals 13 residues. CDR1 SGDLS and CDR2 YYNGEE come from the germline V gene. With 0 bases removed from V and 8 bases from J, the gap between germline ends came to 8 bases. The CDR3 bases are TGTGCCAGCAGCGTAGTTCAGTTGGGGGAGCTGTTTTTT. The encoded protein is CASSVVQLGELFF. Complete variable domain (other parts from reference TRBV9 and TRBJ2-2): DSGVTQTPKHLITATGQRVTLRCSPRSGDLSVYWYQQSLDQGLQFLIQYYNGEERAKGNILERFSAQQFPDLHSELNLSSLELGDSALYFCASSVVQLGELFFGEGSRLTVL.

This clone was counted a single time. The V and J genes are TRBV19 and TRBJ1-6; 7 bases are a match to TRBD1. V dropped 6 bases and J dropped 3; count of bases not matched to a gene: 8. CDR1 is LNHDA and CDR2 is SQIVND in the germline V gene (reference sequence). The CDR3 spans 16 residues. The CDR3 reads CASRPNRGDYNSPLHF. The CDR3 DNA follows: TGTGCCAGTAGACCGAACAGGGGCGACTATAATTCACCCCTCCACTTT.

This clone came up once. The V call is TRBV20-1, the J call TRBJ1-5; possibly TRBD1 for D (6 bases). The CDR3 has 13 residues. V gave up 3 bases and J gave up 6 bases, with 12 bases separating them. Per germline, CDR1 DFQATT and CDR2 SNEGSKA (reference sequence). CDR3 sequence: CSASVSRGQPQHF. Here the CDR3 DNA reads TGCAGTGCTAGTGTCAGCAGGGGTCAGCCCCAGCATTTT.

This clone was counted a single time. V is TRBV28 and J is TRBJ2-3; no reliable D call. Trimming left V 5 bases short and J 0 bases short, with 15 bases between. The CDR3 spans 16 residues. The V gene's germline CDR1 is MDHEN and CDR2 SYDVKM. CDR3 region: CASSPLEHLSTDTQYF. The CDR3 coding sequence is TGTGCCAGCAGTCCGCTTGAACACCTTAGCACAGATACGCAGTATTTT.

V and J are TRBV6-5 and TRBJ2-3; TRBD2 is a possible D gene (7 bases). V was trimmed by 7 bases and J by 3 bases, leaving 14 bases between them. Germline CDR1 is MNHEY and CDR2 is SVGAGI. The CDR3 contains 14 residues. The CDR3 nucleotides read TGTGCCAGCATCCCAGCGGGACAAACAGATACGCAGTATTTT. Protein sequence: CASIPAGQTDTQYF.

The J gene is TRBJ1-5, the V gene TRBV9; D unclear. V lost 0 bases and J 0 bases, leaving 4 bases between the germline ends. Per the germline V gene, CDR1 is SGDLS and CDR2 is YYNGEE. This CDR3 is built from 14 residues. CDR3 amino acids: CASSVEGSNQPQHF. The CDR3 DNA follows: TGTGCCAGCAGCGTAGAGGGTAGCAATCAGCCCCAGCATTTT.

DNA of the CDR3: TGTGCCACCAGTGCCCCAGCGGGAGTACGTACCGGGGAGCTGTTTTTT. Translating it yields CATSAPAGVRTGELFF. The chain links TRBV24-1 to TRBJ2-2; 8 nucleotides agree with TRBD2. This CDR3 has 16 amino acids. Losses at the gene ends were 5 bases for V and 5 bases for J; bases not matched to a gene: 9. In germline, CDR1 is KGHDR, CDR2 SFDVKD.

The chain combines TRBV7-3 with TRBJ2-7; TRBD2 matches 10 bases. The junction had 7 bases not matched to a gene; V was cut back by 8 bases and J by 6 bases. There are 13 residues in the CDR3. CDR1 and CDR2 from the germline V gene are SGHTA and FQGTGA. Written as DNA, the CDR3 is TGTGCCAGCTCCGGGACTAGCGTCAGCGAGCAGTACTTC. Protein: CASSGTSVSEQYF.

The rearrangement joins TRBV5-1 to TRBJ2-2; 8 bases agree with TRBD1. The germline V gene encodes CDR1 SGHRS and CDR2 YFSETQ. V shed 5 bases, J shed 1 base, and the junction held 4 bases outside the gene matches. This CDR3 is built from 15 residues. The CDR3 reads CASRTGQVNTGELFF. CDR3 nucleotides: TGCGCCAGCAGAACGGGACAGGTGAACACCGGGGAGCTGTTTTTT.

The V call is TRBV7-9, the J call TRBJ1-4, with 11 bases that match TRBD1. Germline CDR1 reads SEHNR; CDR2 reads FQNEAQ (reference sequence). V dropped 5 bases and J dropped 7; count of bases not matched to a gene: 9. CDR3 length equals 16 residues. CDR3 amino acids: CASSPGTGGRGEKLFF. The CDR3 nucleotides read TGTGCCAGCAGCCCCGGGACAGGGGGACGAGGTGAAAAACTGTTTTTT.

The chain employs TRBV7-2 and TRBJ2-5; D not certain. V lost 5 bases and J 2 bases, leaving 12 bases between the germline ends. This CDR3 is built from 14 residues. Germline CDR1 SGHTA, CDR2 FQGNSA. Written as DNA, the CDR3 is TGTGCCAGCAGCGATGTTTGGGATCAAGAGACCCAGTACTTC. Amino acid sequence: CASSDVWDQETQYF.

The chain has TRBV7-6 and TRBJ1-1; 11 nucleotides align to TRBD1. The CDR3 is made up of 15 amino acids. CDR1 SGHVS and CDR2 FNYEAQ come from the germline V gene. V dropped 5 bases and J dropped 4; count of bases not matched to a gene: 6. CDR3 sequence reads: CASSPGQGAGTEAFF. CDR3 nucleotide sequence: TGTGCCAGCAGCCCCGGACAGGGGGCTGGCACTGAAGCTTTCTTT.

This clone has a handful of counts. The rearrangement uses TRBV6-1 and TRBJ1-2; 9 nucleotides agree with TRBD1. Germline V gives CDR1 MNHNS, CDR2 SASEGT. The CDR3 contains 13 residues. Trimming took 7 bases from V and 8 from J; bases not matched to a gene: 8. DNA of the CDR3: TGTGCCAGCACAAACAGGGGGCCGTGGGGCTACACCTTC. Translation: CASTNRGPWGYTF.

The count of this clone is one. The V call is TRBV30, the J call TRBJ1-6, with D unresolved. The CDR3 runs 15 residues. The V gene's germline CDR1 is GTSNPN and CDR2 SVGIG (reference sequence). Trimming stripped 0 bases from V and 8 bases from J, with 14 bases between. This CDR3 reads CAWSVRGIGDSPLHF. The DNA of the CDR3 is TGTGCCTGGAGTGTACGGGGAATTGGGGATTCACCCCTCCACTTT.

The V gene is TRBV11-2, the J gene TRBJ2-2; tentatively, D is TRBD1 or TRBD2 (6 bases each). With 1 base removed from V and 7 bases from J, the gap between germline ends came to 13 bases. The CDR3 is 15 amino acids. Germline CDR1 is SGHAT and CDR2 is FQNNGV. The CDR3 sequence is CASSLAGARGGELFF. The CDR3, as DNA: TGTGCCAGCAGCTTAGCGGGGGCCAGAGGCGGGGAGCTGTTTTTT.

This rearrangement joins TRBV9 to TRBJ2-1; 11 bases map to TRBD2. V shed 0 bases and J 9 bases; nucleotides not matched to a gene: 8. The germline V gene has CDR1 SGDLS and CDR2 YYNGEE. The CDR3 spans 16 residues. CDR3 DNA: TGTGCCAGCAGCGTAGGCACTAGCGGGAGTAGGAGTGAGCAGTTCTTC. Protein product: CASSVGTSGSRSEQFF.

The chain carries TRBV2 and TRBJ1-1; D not resolved. CDR1 SNHLY and CDR2 FYNNEI come from the germline V gene. The CDR3 totals 12 residues. Trimming removed 7 bases from V and 6 bases from J, with 12 bases in between. The DNA of the CDR3 is TGTGCCAGCAATAGGGTCGCCTCTGAAGCTTTCTTT. Translated, it gives CASNRVASEAFF.

CDR3 bases: TGTGCCAGCAGTCCCGCGGGACAGAAATTCTATGGCTACACCTTC. As protein: CASSPAGQKFYGYTF. V is TRBV28 and J is TRBJ1-2; 7 bases map to TRBD1. The CDR3 has 15 amino acids. CDR1 is MDHEN and CDR2 is SYDVKM in the germline V gene. Unmatched junction bases numbered 10, after V lost 5 bases and J lost 4 bases.